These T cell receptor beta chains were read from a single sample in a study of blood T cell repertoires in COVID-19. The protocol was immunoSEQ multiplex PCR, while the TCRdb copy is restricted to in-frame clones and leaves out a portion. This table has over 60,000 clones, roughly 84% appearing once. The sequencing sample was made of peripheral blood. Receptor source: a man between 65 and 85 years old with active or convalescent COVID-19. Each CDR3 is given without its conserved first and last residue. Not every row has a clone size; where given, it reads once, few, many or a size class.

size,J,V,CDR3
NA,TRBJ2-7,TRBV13,ASSLEGQDYEQY
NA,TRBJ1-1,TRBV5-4,ASSLDPGMNTEAF
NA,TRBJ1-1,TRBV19,ASSTTGDTEAF
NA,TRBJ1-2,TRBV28,ASSFKAGRNPYGYT
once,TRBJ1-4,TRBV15,ATSRDLGQGEEKLF
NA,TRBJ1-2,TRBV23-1,ASSQSGGYT
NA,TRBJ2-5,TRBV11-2,ASSLLAETQY
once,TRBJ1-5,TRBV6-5,ASSRQGVEQPQH
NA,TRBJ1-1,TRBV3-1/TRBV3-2,ASSQGQKGEAF
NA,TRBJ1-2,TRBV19,ASQNDRVDGYT
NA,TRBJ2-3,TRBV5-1,ASSLGLADTQY
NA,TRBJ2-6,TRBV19,ASSIPTGVGANVLT
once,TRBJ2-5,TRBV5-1,ASSFYRSQETQY
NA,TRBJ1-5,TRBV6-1,ASSEKGAGTGLYSNQPQH
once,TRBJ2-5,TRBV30,AWGSRETQY
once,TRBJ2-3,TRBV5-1,ASSLYPAVSTDTQY
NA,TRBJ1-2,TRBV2,ANLRGRGLGYT
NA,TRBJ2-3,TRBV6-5,ASSYYDRGDTQY
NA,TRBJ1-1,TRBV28,ASSSPGIIQPMV
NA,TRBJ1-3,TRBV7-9,ASSTLQGPGNTIY
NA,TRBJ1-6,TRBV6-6,ASGTETSNSPLH
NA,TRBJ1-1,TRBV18,ASSPRANTEAF
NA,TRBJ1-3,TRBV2,ASSRRQVTDTIY
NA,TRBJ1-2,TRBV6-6,ASSYTSDRGDGYT
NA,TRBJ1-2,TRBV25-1,ASSEFSRDSYGYT
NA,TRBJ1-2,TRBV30,AWQQGMDGYT
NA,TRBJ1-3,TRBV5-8,ASSLVSTGGNTIY
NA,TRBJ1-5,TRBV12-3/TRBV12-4,ASSLGSNQPQH
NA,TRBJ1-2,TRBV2,ASTWAGIGYT
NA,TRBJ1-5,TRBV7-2,ASSFTGDSNQPQH
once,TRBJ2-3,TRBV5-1,ASSPQDLRDTQY
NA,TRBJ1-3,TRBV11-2,ASSLDGDRWYDTIY
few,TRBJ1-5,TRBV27,ASSLQGIGNQPQH